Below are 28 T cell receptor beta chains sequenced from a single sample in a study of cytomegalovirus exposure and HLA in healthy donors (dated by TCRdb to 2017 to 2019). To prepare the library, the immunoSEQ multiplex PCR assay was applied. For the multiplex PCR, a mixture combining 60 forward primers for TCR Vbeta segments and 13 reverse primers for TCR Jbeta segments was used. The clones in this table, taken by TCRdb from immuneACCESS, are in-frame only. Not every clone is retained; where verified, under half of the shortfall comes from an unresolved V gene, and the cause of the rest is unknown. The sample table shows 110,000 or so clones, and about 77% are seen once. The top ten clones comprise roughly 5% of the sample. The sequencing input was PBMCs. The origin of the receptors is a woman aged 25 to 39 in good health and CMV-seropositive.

CDR3 sequence: CASMSGEVYEKLFF. The CDR3 DNA sequence: TGTGCCAGCATGTCAGGGGAAGTATATGAAAAACTGTTTTTT. V usage is TRBV2 and J usage is TRBJ1-4, with a tentative D call TRBD1 (6 bases). The length of the CDR3 is 14 residues. Germline lookup yields CDR1 SNHLY and CDR2 FYNNEI. The V end was cut by 7 bases, the J end by 6 bases, with 15 bases between.

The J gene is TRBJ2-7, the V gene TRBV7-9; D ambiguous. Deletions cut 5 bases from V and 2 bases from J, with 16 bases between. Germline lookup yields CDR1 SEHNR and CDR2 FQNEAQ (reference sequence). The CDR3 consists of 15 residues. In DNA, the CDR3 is TGTGCCAGCAGCCGGCCGGGTCCCATGACCTACGAGCAGTACTTC. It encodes CASSRPGPMTYEQYF.

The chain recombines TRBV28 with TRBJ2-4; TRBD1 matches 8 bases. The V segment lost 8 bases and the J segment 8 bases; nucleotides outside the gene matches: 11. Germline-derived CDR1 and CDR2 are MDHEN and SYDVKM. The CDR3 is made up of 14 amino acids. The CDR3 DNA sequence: TGTGCCAGCTTGAAGGGCAGGGGGCGAGACATTCAGTACTTC. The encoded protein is CASLKGRGRDIQYF.

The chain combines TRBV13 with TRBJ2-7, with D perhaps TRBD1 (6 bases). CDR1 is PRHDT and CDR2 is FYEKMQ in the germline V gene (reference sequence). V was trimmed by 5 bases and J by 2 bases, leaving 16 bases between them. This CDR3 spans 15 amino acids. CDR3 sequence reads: CASSPRGGGAYEQYF. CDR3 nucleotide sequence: TGTGCCAGCAGCCCCCGAGGGGGTGGGGCCTACGAGCAGTACTTC.

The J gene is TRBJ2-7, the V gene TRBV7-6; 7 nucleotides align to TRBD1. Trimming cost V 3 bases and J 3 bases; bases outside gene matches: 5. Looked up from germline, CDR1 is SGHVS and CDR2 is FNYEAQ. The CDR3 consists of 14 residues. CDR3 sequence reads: CASSFDAGGYEQYF. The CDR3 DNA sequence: TGTGCCAGCAGCTTCGACGCAGGGGGCTACGAGCAGTACTTC.

The CDR3 sequence: CASRLAGGPNEQFF. The CDR3 DNA sequence: TGTGCCAGCAGACTAGCGGGAGGGCCCAATGAGCAGTTCTTC. The V gene is TRBV2, the J gene TRBJ2-1; 13 bases line up with TRBD2. The trim removed 6 bases at V and 6 bases at J, leaving 2 bases unmatched. The CDR3 contains 14 residues. The germline V gene encodes CDR1 SNHLY and CDR2 FYNNEI.

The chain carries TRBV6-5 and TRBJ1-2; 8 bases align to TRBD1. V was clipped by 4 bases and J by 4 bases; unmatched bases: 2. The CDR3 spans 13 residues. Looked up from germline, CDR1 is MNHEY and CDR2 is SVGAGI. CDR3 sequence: CASSLQGGYGYTF. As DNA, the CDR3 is TGTGCCAGCAGTTTACAGGGGGGCTATGGCTACACCTTC.

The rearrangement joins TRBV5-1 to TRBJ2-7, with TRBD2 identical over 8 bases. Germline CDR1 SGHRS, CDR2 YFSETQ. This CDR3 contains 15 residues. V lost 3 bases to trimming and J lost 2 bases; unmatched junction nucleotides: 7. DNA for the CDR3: TGCGCCAGCAGCTGGACGGGACTAGGTCCCTACGAGCAGTACTTC. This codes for CASSWTGLGPYEQYF.

CDR3 DNA: TGTGCCAGCAGTTACTCGACAGATCAGCCCCAGCATTTT. Residues: CASSYSTDQPQHF. The gene calls are TRBV6-5 and TRBJ1-5, with TRBD1 as a possible D gene (5 bases). The CDR3 is 13 residues long. The V and J ends lost 0 bases and 5 bases respectively, with 5 bases between them. The V gene's germline CDR1 is MNHEY and CDR2 SVGAGI.

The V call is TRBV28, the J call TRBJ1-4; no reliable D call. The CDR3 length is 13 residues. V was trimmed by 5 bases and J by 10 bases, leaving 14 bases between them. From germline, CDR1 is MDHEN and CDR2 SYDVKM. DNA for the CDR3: TGTGCCAGCAGTCGGCAGGCCGTCGGAAAACTGTTTTTT. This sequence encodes CASSRQAVGKLFF.

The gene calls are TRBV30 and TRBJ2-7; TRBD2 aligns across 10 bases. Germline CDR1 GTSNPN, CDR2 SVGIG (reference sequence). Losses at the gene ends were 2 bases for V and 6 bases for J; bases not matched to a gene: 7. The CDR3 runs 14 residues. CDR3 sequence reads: CAWSRPLAGGEQYF. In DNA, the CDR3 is TGTGCCTGGAGTAGACCATTAGCGGGAGGCGAGCAGTACTTC.

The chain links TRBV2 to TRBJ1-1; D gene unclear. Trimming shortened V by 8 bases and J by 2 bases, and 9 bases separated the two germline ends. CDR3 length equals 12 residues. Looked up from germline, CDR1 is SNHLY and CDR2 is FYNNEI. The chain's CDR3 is CASGLLNTEAFF. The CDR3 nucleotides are TGTGCCAGCGGACTCTTAAACACTGAAGCTTTCTTT. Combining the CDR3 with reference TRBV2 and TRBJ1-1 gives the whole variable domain EPEVTQTPSHQVTQMGQEVILRCVPISNHLYFYWYRQILGQKVEFLVSFYNNEISEKSEIFDDQFSVERPDGSNFTLKIRSTKLEDSAMYFCASGLLNTEAFFGQGTRLTVV.

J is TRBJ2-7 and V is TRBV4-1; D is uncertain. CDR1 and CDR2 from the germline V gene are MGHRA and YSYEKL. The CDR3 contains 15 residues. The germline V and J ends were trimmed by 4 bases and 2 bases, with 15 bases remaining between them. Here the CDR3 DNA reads TGCGCCAGCAGCCCTCAAGGTAACGGAGCCTACGAGCAGTACTTC. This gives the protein CASSPQGNGAYEQYF.

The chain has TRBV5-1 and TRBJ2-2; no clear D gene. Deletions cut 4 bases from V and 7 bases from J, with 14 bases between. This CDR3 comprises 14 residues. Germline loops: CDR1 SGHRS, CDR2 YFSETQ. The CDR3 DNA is TGCGCCAGCAGCGGTTCTCTAGGTCACGGGGAGCTGTTTTTT. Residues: CASSGSLGHGELFF.

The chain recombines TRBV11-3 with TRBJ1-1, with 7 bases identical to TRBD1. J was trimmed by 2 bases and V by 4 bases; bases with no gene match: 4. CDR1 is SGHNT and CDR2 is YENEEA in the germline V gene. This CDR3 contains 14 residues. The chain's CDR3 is CASSWDRINTEAFF. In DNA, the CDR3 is TGTGCCAGCAGCTGGGACAGAATAAACACTGAAGCTTTCTTT.

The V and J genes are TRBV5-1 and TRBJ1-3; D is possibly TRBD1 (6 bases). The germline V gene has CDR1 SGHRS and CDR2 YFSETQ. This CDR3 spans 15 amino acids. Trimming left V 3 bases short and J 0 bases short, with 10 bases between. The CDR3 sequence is CASSSSGVSGNTIYF. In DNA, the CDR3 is TGCGCCAGCAGCTCATCAGGGGTCTCTGGAAACACCATATATTTT. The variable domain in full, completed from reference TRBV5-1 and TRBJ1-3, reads KAGVTQTPRYLIKTRGQQVTLSCSPISGHRSVSWYQQTPGQGLQFLFEYFSETQRNKGNFPGRFSGRQFSNSRSEMNVSTLELGDSALYLCASSSSGVSGNTIYFGEGSWLTVV.

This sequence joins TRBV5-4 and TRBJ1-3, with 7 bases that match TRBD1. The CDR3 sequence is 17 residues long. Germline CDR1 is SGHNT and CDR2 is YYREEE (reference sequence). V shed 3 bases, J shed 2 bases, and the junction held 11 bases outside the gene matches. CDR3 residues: CASSSRVGQGAGNTIYF. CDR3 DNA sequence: TGTGCCAGCAGCTCTAGGGTAGGGCAGGGGGCTGGAAACACCATATATTTT.

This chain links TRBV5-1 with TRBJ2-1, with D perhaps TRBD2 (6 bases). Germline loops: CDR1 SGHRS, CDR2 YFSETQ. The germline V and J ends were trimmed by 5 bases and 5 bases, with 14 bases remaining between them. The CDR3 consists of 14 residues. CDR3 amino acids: CASRVGGLNNEQFF. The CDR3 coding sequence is TGCGCCAGCAGGGTGGGAGGCCTAAACAATGAGCAGTTCTTC.

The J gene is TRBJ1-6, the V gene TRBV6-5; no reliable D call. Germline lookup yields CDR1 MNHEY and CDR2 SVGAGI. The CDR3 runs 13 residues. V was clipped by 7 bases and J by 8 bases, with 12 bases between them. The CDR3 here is CASKDQEDSPLHF. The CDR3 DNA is TGTGCCAGCAAAGATCAGGAGGATTCACCCCTCCACTTT.

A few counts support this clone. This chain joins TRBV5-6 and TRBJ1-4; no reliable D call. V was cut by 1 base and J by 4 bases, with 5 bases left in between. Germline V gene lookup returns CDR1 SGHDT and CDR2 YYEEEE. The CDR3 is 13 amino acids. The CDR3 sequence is CASSLTYNEKLFF. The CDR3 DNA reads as TGTGCCAGCAGCTTGACTTATAATGAAAAACTGTTTTTT.

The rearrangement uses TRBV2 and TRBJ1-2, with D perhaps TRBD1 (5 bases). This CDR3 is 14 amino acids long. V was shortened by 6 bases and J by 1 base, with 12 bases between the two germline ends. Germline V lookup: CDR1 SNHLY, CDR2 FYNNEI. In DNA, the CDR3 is TGTGCCAGCAGGCTGCTCAGGGTTAACTATGGCTACACCTTC. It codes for CASRLLRVNYGYTF.

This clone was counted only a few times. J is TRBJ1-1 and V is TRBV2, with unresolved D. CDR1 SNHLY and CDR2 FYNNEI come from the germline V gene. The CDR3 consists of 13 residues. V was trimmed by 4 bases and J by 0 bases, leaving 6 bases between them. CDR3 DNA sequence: TGTGCCAGCAGTGGAGATATGAACACTGAAGCTTTCTTT. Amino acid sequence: CASSGDMNTEAFF.

CDR3 DNA sequence: TGTGCCGCAGGGCCAGATTCCTACGAGCAGTACTTC. Translating it yields CAAGPDSYEQYF. The chain is built from TRBV10-3 and TRBJ2-7; tentative D call: TRBD1 (5 bases). Germline V gene sequence: CDR1 ENHRY, CDR2 SYGVKD. V lost 11 bases to trimming and J lost 1 base, with 12 bases between them. The CDR3 loop spans 12 amino acids.

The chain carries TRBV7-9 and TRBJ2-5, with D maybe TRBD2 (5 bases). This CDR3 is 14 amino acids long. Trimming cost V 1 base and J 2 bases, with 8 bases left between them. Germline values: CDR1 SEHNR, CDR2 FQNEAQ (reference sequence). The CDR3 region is CASSLGGKQETQYF. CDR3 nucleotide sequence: TGTGCCAGCAGCTTAGGAGGGAAACAAGAGACCCAGTACTTC.

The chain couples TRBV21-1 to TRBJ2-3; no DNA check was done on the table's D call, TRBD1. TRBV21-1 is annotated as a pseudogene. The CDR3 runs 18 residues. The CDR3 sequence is CASSPPRVIGNLQPRRYF. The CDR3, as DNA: TGTGCCAGCAGCCCCCCCCGCGTCATAGGAAACTTGCAGCCCAGGCGGTATTTT.

CDR3 in amino acids: CASSYPGAGETQYF. CDR3 coding DNA: TGTGCCAGCAGTTACCCAGGGGCGGGAGAGACCCAGTACTTC. V gene TRBV6-6 combines with J gene TRBJ2-5; D is possibly TRBD1 (6 bases). The CDR3 is 14 residues long. V shed 2 bases and J shed 4 bases, with 11 bases lying between them. Germline CDR1 reads MNHNY; CDR2 reads SVGAGI (reference sequence).

In nucleotides, the CDR3 is TGCGCCAGCAGCCCGCAACAAATTAACTATGGCTACACCTTC. It yields the protein CASSPQQINYGYTF. V and J are TRBV4-1 and TRBJ1-2; the D is unclear. The CDR3 runs to 14 residues. Germline V gene data show CDR1 as MGHRA and CDR2 as YSYEKL. Trimming took off 4 bases at V and 1 base at J, with 10 bases between the two ends.

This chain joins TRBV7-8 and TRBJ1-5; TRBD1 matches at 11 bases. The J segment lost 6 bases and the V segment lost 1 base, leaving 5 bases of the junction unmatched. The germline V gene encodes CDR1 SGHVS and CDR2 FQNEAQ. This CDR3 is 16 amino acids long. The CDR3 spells CASSLDGTGGSQPQHF. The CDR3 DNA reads TGTGCCAGCAGCTTAGACGGGACAGGGGGTAGTCAGCCCCAGCATTTT.